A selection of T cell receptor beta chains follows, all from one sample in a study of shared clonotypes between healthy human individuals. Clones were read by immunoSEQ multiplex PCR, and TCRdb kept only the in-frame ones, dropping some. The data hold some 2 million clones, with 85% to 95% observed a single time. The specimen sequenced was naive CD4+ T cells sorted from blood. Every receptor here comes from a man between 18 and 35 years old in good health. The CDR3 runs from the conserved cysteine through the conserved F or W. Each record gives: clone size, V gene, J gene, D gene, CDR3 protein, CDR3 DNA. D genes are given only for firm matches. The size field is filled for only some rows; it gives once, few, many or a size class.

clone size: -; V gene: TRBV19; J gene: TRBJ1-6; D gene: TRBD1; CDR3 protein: CASRWDRGSSPLHF; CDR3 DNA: TGTGCCAGTAGATGGGACAGGGGGAGTTCACCCCTCCACTTT
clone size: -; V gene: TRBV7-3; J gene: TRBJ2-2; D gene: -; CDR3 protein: CASSLRETGELFF; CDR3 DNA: TGTGCCAGCAGCTTAAGGGAAACCGGGGAGCTGTTTTTT
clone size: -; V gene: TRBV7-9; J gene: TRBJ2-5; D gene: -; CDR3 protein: CATGRGQETQYF; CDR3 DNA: TGTGCCACCGGACGGGGCCAAGAGACCCAGTACTTC
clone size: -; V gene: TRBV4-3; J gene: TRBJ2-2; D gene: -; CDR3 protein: CASSQKRPQNTGELFF; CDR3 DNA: TGCGCCAGCAGCCAAAAACGGCCACAGAACACCGGGGAGCTGTTTTTT
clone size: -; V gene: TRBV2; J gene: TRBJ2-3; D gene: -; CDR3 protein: CASSKGRPGTDTQYF; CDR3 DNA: TGTGCCAGCAGCAAAGGACGGCCCGGCACAGATACGCAGTATTTT
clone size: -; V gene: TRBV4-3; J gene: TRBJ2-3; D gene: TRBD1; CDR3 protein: CASSPGTGSGTDTQYF; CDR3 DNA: TGCGCCAGCAGCCCGGGGACAGGGAGTGGCACAGATACGCAGTATTTT
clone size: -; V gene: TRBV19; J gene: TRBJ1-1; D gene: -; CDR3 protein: CASSIMAGFNTEAFF; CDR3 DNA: TGTGCCAGTAGTATAATGGCAGGGTTCAACACTGAAGCCTTCTTT
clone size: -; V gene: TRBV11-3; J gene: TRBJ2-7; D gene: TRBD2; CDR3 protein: CASIYLGGTGYEQYF; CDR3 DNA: TGTGCCAGCATTTACCTGGGAGGGACCGGCTACGAGCAGTACTTC
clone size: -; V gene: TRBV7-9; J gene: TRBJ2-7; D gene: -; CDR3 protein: CASSLEVRGSYEQYF; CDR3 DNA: TGTGCCAGCAGCTTAGAGGTACGGGGGTCCTACGAGCAGTACTTC
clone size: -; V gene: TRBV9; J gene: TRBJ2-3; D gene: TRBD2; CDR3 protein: CASSVGRGAQLNTDTQYF; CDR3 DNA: TGTGCCAGCAGCGTGGGGCGGGGGGCGCAGTTAAACACAGATACGCAGTATTTT
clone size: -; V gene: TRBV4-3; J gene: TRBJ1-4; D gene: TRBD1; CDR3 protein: CASSQEGNRAGTGGEKLFF; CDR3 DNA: TGCGCCAGCAGCCAAGAGGGAAATCGGGCCGGGACAGGGGGGGAAAAACTGTTTTTT
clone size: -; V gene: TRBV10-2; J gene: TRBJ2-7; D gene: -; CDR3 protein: CASSEFGRSYEQYF; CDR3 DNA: TGCGCCAGCAGTGAGTTTGGCAGATCCTACGAGCAGTACTTC
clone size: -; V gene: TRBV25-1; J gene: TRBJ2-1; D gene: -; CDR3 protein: CASSEGVYNEQFF; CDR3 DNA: TGTGCCAGCAGTGAGGGAGTTTACAATGAGCAGTTCTTC
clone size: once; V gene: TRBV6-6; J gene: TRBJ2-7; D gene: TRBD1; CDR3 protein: CASRGQGPGEQYF; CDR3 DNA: TGTGCCAGCAGAGGACAGGGCCCGGGCGAGCAGTACTTC
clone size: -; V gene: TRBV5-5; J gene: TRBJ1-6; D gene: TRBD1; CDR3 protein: CASSGSGGERSPLHF; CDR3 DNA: TGTGCCAGCAGCGGGTCAGGGGGCGAGCGCTCACCCCTCCACTTT
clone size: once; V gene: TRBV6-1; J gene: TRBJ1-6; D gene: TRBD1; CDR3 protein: CASSEGTGNSPLHF; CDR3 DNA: TGTGCCAGCAGTGAAGGGACAGGGAATTCACCCCTCCACTTT
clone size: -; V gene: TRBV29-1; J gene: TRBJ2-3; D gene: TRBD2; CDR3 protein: CSAAALAGDTDTQYF; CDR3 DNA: TGCAGCGCCGCGGCACTAGCGGGAGACACAGATACGCAGTATTTT
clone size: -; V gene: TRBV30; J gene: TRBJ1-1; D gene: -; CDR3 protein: CAWSNGGQAFF; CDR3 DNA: TGTGCCTGGTCAAACGGGGGGCAAGCTTTCTTT
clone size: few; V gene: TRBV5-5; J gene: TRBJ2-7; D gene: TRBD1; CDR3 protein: CASSFVDRPYEQYF; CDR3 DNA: TGTGCCAGCAGCTTCGTGGACAGGCCCTACGAGCAGTACTTC
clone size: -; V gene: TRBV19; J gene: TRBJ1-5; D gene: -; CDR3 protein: CATRGGPEGGQPQHF; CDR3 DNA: TGTGCCACCCGGGGAGGGCCCGAGGGAGGTCAGCCCCAGCATTTT
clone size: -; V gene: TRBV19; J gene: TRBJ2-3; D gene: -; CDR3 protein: CASRHASTDTQYF; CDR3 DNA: TGTGCCAGCCGACACGCTAGCACAGATACGCAGTATTTT
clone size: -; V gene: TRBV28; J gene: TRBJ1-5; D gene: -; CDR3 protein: CASSPIGPSTYQPQHF; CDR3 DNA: TGTGCCAGCAGTCCTATTGGGCCCTCGACCTATCAGCCCCAGCATTTT
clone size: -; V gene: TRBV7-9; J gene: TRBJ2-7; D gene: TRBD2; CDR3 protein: CASSPGLAGVYEQYF; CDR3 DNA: TGTGCCAGCAGCCCGGGACTAGCGGGAGTCTACGAGCAGTACTTC
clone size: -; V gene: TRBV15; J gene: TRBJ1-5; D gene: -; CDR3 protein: CATSREEGLQPQHF; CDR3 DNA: TGTGCCACCAGCAGAGAGGAAGGGCTTCAGCCCCAGCATTTT
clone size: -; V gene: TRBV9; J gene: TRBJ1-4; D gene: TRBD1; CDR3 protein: CASSVGSGQGAPGEKLFF; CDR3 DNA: TGTGCCAGCAGCGTAGGGTCGGGACAGGGCGCCCCGGGGGAAAAACTGTTTTTT
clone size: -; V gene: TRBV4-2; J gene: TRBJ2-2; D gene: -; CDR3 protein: CASSQAQRDTGELFF; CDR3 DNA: TGTGCCAGCAGCCAAGCACAACGGGACACCGGGGAGCTGTTTTTT
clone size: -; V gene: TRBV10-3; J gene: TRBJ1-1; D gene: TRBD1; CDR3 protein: CAISATGLNTEAFF; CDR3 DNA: TGTGCCATCAGTGCGACAGGGCTGAACACTGAAGCTTTCTTT
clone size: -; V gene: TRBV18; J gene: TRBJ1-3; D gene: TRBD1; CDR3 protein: CASSPDREVSGNTIYF; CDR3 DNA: TGTGCCAGCTCACCGGACAGGGAGGTTTCTGGAAACACCATATATTTT
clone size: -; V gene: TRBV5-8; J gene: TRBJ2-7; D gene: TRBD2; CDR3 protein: CASSLAGTSGGYEQYF; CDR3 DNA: TGTGCCAGCAGCTTGGCCGGGACTAGCGGGGGCTACGAGCAGTACTTC
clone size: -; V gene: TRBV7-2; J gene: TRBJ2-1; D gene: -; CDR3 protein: CASSLARQNNEQFF; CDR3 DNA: TGTGCCAGCAGCTTAGCAAGGCAGAACAATGAGCAGTTCTTC
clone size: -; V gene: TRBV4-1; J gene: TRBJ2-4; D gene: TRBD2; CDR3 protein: CASSRGLAGILAKNIQYF; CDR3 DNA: TGCGCCAGCAGCCGGGGACTAGCGGGGATACTAGCCAAAAACATTCAGTACTTC
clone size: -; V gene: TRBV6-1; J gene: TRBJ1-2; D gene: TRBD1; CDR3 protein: CASRGRGEKGYTF; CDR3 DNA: TGTGCCAGCAGAGGCAGGGGGGAGAAGGGCTACACCTTC
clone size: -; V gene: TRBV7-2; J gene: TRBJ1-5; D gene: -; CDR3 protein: CASSLPGNNQPQHF; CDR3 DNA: TGTGCCAGCAGCTTACCGGGAAACAATCAGCCCCAGCATTTT
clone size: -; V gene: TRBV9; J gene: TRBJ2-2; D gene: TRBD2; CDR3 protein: CASSASGGRAGTGELFF; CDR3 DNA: TGTGCCAGCAGCGCAAGTGGCGGGAGGGCCGGCACCGGGGAGCTGTTTTTT
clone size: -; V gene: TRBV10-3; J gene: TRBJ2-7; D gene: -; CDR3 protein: CAISEVSRGYEQYF; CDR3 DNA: TGTGCCATCAGTGAGGTGTCGCGGGGCTACGAGCAGTACTTC
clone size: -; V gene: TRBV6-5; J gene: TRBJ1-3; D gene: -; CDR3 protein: CASTGPSSGNTIYF; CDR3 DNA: TGTGCCAGCACCGGTCCTTCCTCTGGAAACACCATATATTTT
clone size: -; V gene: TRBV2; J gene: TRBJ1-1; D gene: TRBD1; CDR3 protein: CASSRQGDTEAFF; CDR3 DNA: TGTGCCAGCAGTCGACAGGGGGACACTGAAGCTTTCTTT
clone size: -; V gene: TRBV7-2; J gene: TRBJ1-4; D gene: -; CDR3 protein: CASSSQGTGNEKLFF; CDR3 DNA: TGTGCCAGCAGCTCACAGGGTACGGGTAATGAAAAACTGTTTTTT
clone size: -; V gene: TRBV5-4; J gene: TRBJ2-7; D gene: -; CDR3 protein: CASSLDYEESSYEQYF; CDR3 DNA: TGTGCCAGCAGCTTGGATTACGAGGAGAGCTCCTACGAGCAGTACTTC
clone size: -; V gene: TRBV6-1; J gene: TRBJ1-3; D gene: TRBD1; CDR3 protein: CASSEAAGGSRGNTIYF; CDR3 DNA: TGTGCCAGCAGTGAAGCGGCAGGGGGAAGTCGCGGAAACACCATATATTTT
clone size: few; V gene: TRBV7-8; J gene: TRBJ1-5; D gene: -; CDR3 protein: CASSLAHNQPQHF; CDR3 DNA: TGTGCCAGCAGCTTAGCGCACAATCAGCCCCAGCATTTT
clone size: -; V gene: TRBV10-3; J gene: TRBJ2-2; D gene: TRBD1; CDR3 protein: CAISEGQGYGELFF; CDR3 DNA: TGTGCCATCAGTGAGGGACAGGGATACGGGGAGCTGTTTTTT
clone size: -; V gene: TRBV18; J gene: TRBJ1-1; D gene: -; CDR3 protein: CASSPRDGHTNTEAFF; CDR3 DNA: TGTGCCAGCTCTCCGCGGGACGGCCACACCAACACTGAAGCTTTCTTT
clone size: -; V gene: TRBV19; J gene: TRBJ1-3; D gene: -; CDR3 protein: CASSSSWGSGNTIYF; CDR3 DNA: TGTGCCAGTAGTAGTTCATGGGGCTCTGGAAACACCATATATTTT
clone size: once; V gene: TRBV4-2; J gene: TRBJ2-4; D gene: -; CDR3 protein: CASSQEGVRQIAKNIQYF; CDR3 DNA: TGTGCCAGCAGCCAAGAGGGTGTCCGGCAAATAGCCAAAAACATTCAGTACTTC
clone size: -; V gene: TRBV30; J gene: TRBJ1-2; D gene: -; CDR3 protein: CAWSSSGSTYGYTF; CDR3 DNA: TGTGCCTGGAGTTCGTCCGGAAGCACGTATGGCTACACCTTC
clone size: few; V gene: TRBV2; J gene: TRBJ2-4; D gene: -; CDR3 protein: CASRPEGDIQYF; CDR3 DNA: TGTGCCAGCAGGCCGGAGGGAGACATTCAGTACTTC
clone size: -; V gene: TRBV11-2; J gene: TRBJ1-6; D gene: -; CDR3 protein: CASSSITGSSPLHF; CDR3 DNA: TGTGCCAGCAGCTCAATAACAGGGAGTTCACCCCTCCACTTT
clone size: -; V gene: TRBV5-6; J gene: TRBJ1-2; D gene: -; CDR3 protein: CASSVNSYGYTF; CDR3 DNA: TGTGCCAGCAGCGTGAACTCCTATGGCTACACCTTC
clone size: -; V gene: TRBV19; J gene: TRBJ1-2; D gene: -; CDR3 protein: CASSRGANYGYTF; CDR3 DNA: TGTGCCAGTAGCCGAGGGGCTAACTATGGCTACACCTTC
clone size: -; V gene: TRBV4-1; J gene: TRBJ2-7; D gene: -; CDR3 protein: CASSQAGLDLSSYEQYF; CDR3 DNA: TGCGCCAGCAGCCAAGCTGGACTGGACTTAAGCTCCTACGAGCAGTACTTC
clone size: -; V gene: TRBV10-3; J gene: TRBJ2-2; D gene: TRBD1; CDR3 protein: CAIGPPTGGNTGELFF; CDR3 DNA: TGTGCCATCGGGCCGCCGACAGGGGGGAACACCGGGGAGCTGTTTTTT
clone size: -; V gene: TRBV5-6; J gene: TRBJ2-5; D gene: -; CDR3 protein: CASSSPRTSGETQYF; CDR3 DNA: TGTGCCAGCAGCTCCCCCCGGACCTCGGGCGAGACCCAGTACTTC
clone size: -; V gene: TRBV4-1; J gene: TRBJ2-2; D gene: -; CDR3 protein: CASRPLGRRTGELFF; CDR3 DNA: TGCGCCAGCAGACCACTTGGACGGCGAACCGGGGAGCTGTTTTTT
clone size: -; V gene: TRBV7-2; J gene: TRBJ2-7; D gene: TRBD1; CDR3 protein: CASSATGAVSYEQYF; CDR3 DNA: TGTGCCAGCAGCGCAACAGGGGCAGTATCCTACGAGCAGTACTTC
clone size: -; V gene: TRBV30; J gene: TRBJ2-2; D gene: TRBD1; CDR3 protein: CAWSLDRPGELFF; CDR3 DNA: TGTGCCTGGAGTCTGGACAGGCCCGGGGAGCTGTTTTTT
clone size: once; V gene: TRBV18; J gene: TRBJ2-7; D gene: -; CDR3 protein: CASSPPTQTYEQYF; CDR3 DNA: TGTGCCAGCTCACCACCGACACAGACCTACGAGCAGTACTTC
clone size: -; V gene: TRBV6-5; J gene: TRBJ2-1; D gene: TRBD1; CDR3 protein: CASSSGTGGSYNEQFF; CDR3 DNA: TGTGCCAGCAGTTCCGGGACAGGGGGTTCTTACAATGAGCAGTTCTTC
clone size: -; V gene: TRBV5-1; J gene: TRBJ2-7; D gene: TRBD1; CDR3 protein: CASSLGQGHEQYF; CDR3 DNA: TGCGCCAGCAGCTTGGGACAGGGCCACGAGCAGTACTTC